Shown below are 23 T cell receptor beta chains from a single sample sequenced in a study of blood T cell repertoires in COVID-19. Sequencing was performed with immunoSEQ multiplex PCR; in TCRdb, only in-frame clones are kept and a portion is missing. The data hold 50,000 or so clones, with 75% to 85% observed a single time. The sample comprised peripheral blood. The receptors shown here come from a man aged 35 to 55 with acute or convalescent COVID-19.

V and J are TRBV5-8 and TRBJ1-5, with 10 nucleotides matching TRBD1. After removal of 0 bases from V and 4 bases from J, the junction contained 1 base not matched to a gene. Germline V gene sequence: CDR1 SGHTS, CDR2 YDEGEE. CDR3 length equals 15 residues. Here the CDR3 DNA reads TGTGCCAGCAGCTTGGGACAGGGGGCAAATCAGCCCCAGCATTTT. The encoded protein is CASSLGQGANQPQHF.

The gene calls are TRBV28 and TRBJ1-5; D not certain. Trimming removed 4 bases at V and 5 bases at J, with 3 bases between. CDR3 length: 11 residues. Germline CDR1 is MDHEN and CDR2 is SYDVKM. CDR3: CASSSYQPQHF. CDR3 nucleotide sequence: TGTGCCAGCAGTTCATATCAGCCCCAGCATTTT.

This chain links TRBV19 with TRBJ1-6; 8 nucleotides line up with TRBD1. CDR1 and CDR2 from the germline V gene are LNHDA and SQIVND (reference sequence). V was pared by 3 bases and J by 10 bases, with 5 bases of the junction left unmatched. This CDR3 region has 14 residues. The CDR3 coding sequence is TGTGCCAGTAGTATCGGGACAGGTCTCTCACCCCTCCACTTT. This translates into CASSIGTGLSPLHF.

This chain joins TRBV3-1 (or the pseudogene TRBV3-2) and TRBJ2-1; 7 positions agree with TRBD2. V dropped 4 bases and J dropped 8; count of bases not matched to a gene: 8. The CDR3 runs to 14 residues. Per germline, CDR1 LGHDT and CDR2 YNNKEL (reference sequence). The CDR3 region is CASSLRTSGHEQFF. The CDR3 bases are TGTGCCAGCAGCCTTAGGACTAGTGGGCATGAGCAGTTCTTC.

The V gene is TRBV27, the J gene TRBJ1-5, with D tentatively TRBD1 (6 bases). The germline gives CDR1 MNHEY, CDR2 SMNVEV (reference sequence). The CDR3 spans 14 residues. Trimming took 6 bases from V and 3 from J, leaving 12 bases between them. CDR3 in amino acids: CASRATGINQPQHF. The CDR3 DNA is TGTGCCAGCAGGGCCACAGGGATCAATCAGCCCCAGCATTTT.

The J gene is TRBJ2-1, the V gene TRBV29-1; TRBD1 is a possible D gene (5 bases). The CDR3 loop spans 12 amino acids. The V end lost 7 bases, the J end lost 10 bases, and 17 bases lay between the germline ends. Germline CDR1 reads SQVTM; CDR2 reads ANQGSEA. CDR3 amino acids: CSALLGLKEQFF. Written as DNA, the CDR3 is TGCAGCGCGTTGTTGGGGCTAAAAGAGCAGTTCTTC.

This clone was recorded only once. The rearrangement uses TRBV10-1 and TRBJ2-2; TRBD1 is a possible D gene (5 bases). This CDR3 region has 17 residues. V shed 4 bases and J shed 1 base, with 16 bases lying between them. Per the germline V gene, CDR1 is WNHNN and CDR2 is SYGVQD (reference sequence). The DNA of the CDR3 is TGCGCCAGCAGTGGGGGCAGGGTCTACATGAACACCGGGGAGCTGTTTTTT. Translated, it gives CASSGGRVYMNTGELFF.

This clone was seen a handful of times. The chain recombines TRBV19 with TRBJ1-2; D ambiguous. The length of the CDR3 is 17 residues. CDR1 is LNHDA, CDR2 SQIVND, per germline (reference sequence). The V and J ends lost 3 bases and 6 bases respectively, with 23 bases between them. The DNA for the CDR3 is TGTGCCAGTAGTATCTTCTCGACCGGACGCCGGGGAGATGGCTACACCTTC. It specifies CASSIFSTGRRGDGYTF. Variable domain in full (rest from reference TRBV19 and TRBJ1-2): DGGITQSPKYLFRKEGQNVTLSCEQNLNHDAMYWYRQDPGQGLRLIYYSQIVNDFQKGDIAEGYSVSREKKESFPLTVTSAQKNPTAFYLCASSIFSTGRRGDGYTFGSGTRLTVV.

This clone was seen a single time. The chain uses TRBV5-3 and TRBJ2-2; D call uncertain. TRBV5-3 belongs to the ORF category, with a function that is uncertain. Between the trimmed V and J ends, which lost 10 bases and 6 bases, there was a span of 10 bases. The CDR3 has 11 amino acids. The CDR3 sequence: CAEAYPGELFF. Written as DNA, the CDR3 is TGTGCCGAAGCTTATCCCGGGGAGCTGTTTTTT.

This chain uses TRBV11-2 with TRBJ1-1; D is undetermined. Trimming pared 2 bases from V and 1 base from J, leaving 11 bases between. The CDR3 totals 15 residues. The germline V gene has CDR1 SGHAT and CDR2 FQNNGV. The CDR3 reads CASSLNSVWNTEAFF. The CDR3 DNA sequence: TGTGCCAGCAGCTTAAATTCGGTCTGGAACACTGAAGCTTTCTTT.

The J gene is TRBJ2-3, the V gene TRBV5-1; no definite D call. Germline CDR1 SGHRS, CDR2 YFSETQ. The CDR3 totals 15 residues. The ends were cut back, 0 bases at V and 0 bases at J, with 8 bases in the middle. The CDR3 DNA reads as TGCGCCAGCAGCTTGGACAGAAGTAGCACAGATACGCAGTATTTT. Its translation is CASSLDRSSTDTQYF.

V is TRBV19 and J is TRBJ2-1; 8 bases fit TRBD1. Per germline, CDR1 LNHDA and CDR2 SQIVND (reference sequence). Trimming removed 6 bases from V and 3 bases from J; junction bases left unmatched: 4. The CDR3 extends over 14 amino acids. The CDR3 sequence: CASSPGQVYNEQFF. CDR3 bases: TGTGCCAGTAGCCCGGGACAGGTCTACAATGAGCAGTTCTTC.

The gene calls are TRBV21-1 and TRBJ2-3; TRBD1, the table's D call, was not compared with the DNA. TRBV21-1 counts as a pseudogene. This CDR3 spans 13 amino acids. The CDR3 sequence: CASSIYRSDTQYF. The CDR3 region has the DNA TGTGCCAGCAGCATATACAGGTCAGATACGCAGTATTTT.

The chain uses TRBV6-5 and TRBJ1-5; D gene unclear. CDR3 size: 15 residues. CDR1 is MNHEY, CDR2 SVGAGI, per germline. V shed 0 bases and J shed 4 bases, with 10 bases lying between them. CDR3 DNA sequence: TGTGCCAGCAGTTACTCAGCAGGTGGGAATCAGCCCCAGCATTTT. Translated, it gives CASSYSAGGNQPQHF.

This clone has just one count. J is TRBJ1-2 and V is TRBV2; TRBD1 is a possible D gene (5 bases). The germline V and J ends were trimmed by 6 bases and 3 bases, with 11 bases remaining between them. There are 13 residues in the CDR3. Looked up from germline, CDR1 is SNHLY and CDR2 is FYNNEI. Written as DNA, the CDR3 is TGTGCCAGCAGGGAGGAGGGACACTATGGCTACACCTTC. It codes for CASREEGHYGYTF.

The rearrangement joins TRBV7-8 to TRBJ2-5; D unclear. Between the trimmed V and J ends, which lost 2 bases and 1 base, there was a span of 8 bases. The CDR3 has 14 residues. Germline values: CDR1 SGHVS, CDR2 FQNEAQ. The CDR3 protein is CASSLNSFQETQYF. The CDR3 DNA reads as TGTGCCAGCAGCTTAAACAGCTTCCAAGAGACCCAGTACTTC.

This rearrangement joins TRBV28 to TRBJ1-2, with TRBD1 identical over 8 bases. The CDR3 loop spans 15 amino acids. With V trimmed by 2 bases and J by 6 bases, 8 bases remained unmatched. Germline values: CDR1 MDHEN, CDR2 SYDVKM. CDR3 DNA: TGTGCCAGCAGTTTAGGCAGGGGGCGCGGTGATGGCTACACCTTC. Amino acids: CASSLGRGRGDGYTF.

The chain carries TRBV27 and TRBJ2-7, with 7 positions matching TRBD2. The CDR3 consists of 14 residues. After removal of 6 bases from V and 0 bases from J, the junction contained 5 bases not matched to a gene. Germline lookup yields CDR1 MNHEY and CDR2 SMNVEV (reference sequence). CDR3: CASRPSGSSYEQYF. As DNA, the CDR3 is TGTGCCAGCAGGCCTAGCGGAAGCTCCTACGAGCAGTACTTC.

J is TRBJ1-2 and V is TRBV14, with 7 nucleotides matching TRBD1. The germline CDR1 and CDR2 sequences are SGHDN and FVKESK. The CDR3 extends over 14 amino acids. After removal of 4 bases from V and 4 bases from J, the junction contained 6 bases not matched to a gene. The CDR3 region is CASSPAGTAYGYTF. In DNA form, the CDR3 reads TGTGCCAGCAGCCCAGCCGGGACAGCCTATGGCTACACCTTC. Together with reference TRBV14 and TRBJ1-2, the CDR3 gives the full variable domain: EAGVTQFPSHSVIEKGQTVTLRCDPISGHDNLYWYRRVMGKEIKFLLHFVKESKQDESGMPNNRFLAERTGGTYSTLKVQPAELEDSGVYFCASSPAGTAYGYTFGSGTRLTVV.

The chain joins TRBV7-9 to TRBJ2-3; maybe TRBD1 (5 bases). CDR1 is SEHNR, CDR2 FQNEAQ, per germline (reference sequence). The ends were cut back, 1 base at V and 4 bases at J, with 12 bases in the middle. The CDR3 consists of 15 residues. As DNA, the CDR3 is TGTGCCAGCAGCTTAGGAGATATACAGGCAGATACGCAGTATTTT. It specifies CASSLGDIQADTQYF. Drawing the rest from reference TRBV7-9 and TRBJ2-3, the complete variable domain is DTGVSQNPRHKITKRGQNVTFRCDPISEHNRLYWYRQTLGQGPEFLTYFQNEAQLEKSRLLSDRFSAERPKGSFSTLEIQRTEQGDSAMYLCASSLGDIQADTQYFGPGTRLTVL.

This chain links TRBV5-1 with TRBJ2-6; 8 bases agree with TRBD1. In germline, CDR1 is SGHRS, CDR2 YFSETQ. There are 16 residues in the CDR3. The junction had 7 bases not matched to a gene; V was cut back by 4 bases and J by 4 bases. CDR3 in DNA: TGCGCCAGCAGCGCCTCGACAGGGGCCGGGGCCAACGTCCTGACTTTC. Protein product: CASSASTGAGANVLTF. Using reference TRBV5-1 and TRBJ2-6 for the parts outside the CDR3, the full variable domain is KAGVTQTPRYLIKTRGQQVTLSCSPISGHRSVSWYQQTPGQGLQFLFEYFSETQRNKGNFPGRFSGRQFSNSRSEMNVSTLELGDSALYLCASSASTGAGANVLTFGAGSRLTVL.

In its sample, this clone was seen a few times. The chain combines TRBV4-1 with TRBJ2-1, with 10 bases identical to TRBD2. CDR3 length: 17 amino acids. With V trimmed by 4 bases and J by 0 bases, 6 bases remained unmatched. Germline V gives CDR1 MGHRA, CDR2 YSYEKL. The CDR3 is CASSPGLASSSYNEQFF. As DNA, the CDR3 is TGCGCCAGCAGCCCGGGACTAGCGTCGAGCTCCTACAATGAGCAGTTCTTC.

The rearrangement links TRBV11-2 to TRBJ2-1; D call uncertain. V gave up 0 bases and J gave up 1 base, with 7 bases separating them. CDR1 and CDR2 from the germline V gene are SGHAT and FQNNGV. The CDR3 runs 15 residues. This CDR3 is CASSLDTTSYNEQFF. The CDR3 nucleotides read TGTGCCAGCAGCTTAGATACGACTTCCTACAATGAGCAGTTCTTC. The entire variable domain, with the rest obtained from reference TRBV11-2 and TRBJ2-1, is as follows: EAGVAQSPRYKIIEKRQSVAFWCNPISGHATLYWYQQILGQGPKLLIQFQNNGVVDDSQLPKDRFSAERLKGVDSTLKIQPAKLEDSAVYLCASSLDTTSYNEQFFGPGTRLTVL.